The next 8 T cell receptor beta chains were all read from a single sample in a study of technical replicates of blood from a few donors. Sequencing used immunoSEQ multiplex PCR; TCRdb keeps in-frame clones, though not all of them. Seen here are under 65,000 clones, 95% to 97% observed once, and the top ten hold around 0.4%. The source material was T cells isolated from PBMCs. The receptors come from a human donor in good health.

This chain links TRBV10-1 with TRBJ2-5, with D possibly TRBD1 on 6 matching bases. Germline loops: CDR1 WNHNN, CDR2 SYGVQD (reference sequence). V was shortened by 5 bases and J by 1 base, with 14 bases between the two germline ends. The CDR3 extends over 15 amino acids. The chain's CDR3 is CASSPSEDSQETQYF. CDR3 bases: TGCGCCAGCAGTCCATCGGAGGACAGCCAAGAGACCCAGTACTTC.

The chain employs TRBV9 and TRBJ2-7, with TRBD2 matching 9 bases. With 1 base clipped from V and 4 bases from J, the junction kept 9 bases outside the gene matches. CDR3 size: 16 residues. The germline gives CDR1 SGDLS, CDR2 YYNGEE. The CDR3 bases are TGTGCCAGCAGCGTACGAGCGGTAGCGGGAGATTACGAGCAGTACTTC. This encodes CASSVRAVAGDYEQYF.

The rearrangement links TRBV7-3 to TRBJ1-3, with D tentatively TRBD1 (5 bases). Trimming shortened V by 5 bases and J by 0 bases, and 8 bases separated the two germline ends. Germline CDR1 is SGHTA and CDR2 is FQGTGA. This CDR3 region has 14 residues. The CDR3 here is CASSAQGSGNTIYF. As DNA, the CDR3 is TGTGCCAGCAGCGCTCAGGGCTCTGGAAACACCATATATTTT. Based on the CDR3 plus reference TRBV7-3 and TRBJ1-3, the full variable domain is GAGVSQTPSNKVTEKGKYVELRCDPISGHTALYWYRQSLGQGPEFLIYFQGTGAADDSGLPNDRFFAVRPEGSVSTLKIQRTERGDSAVYLCASSAQGSGNTIYFGEGSWLTVV.

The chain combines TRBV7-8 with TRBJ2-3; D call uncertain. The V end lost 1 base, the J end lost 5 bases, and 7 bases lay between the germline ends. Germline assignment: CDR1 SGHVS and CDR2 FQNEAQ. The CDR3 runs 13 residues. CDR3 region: CASSLGLLDTQYF. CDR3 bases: TGTGCCAGCAGCTTAGGACTGCTAGATACGCAGTATTTT. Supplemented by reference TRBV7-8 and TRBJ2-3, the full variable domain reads GAGVSQSPRYKVAKRGQDVALRCDPISGHVSLFWYQQALGQGPEFLTYFQNEAQLDKSGLPSDRFFAERPEGSVSTLKIQRTQQEDSAVYLCASSLGLLDTQYFGPGTRLTVL.

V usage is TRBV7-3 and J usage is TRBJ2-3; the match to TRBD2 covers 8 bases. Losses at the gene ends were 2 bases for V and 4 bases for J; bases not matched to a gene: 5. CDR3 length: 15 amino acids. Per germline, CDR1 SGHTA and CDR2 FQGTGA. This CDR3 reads CASSLAGRAADTQYF. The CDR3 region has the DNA TGTGCCAGCAGCTTAGCCGGGAGGGCCGCAGATACGCAGTATTTT.

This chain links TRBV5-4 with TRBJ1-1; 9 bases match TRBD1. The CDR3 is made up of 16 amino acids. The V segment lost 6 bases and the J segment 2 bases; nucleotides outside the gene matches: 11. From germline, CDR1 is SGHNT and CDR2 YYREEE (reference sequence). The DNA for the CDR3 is TGTGCCAGCAACCCGGACGGGACAGGGCGAAACACTGAAGCTTTCTTT. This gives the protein CASNPDGTGRNTEAFF.

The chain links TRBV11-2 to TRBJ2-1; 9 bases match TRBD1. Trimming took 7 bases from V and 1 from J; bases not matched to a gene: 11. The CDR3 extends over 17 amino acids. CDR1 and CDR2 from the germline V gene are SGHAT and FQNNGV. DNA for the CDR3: TGTGCCAGCACCCAAGTAACCGGGACAGGGTCCTACAATGAGCAGTTCTTC. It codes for CASTQVTGTGSYNEQFF.

CDR3 loop: CASSPNTGNTIYF. In DNA, the CDR3 is TGTGCCAGCTCACCTAATACTGGAAACACCATATATTTT. The chain joins TRBV18 to TRBJ1-3; D gene ambiguous. V was cut by 3 bases and J by 2 bases, with 5 bases left in between. Germline values: CDR1 KGHSH, CDR2 LQKENI. The CDR3 extends over 13 amino acids.